This T cell receptor beta chain was identified during a study of blood T cell repertoires in COVID-19. Study-wide context: COVID-19 samples from acute and convalescent phases originated in the United States, Italy and Spain. T cells, B-cell-depleted T cells, or PBMCs provided the cDNA or gDNA that served as material.

The trim removed 5 bases at V and 6 bases at J, leaving 13 bases unmatched. The CDR3 runs to 16 residues. Germline V gene lookup returns CDR1 MNHEY and CDR2 SMNVEV (reference sequence). Seattle's enrolled individuals joined amid active infection and were then monitored longitudinally. The authors' processing: From reference gene primer amplification, estimates of nucleated cell counts were derived. Only in-frame clones appear in the TCRdb table, and some are missing; sequencing was by immunoSEQ multiplex PCR. V and J calls plus clone size are reproduced from that table; the DNA served to infer D and trimming. In the table there are about 300,000 clones, 84% of which are singletons.

The chain couples TRBV27 to TRBJ2-1, with 7 bases fitting TRBD2. The sequencing input was peripheral blood. The clonotype originates from a human donor with COVID-19, enrolled during active disease. The donor label of this sample is uncertain. Here the CDR3 reads CASSRKIGGVGNEQFF. CDR3 sequence (DNA): TGTGCCAGCAGTCGGAAAATTGGGGGGGTAGGCAATGAGCAGTTCTTC.